The entry below describes one T cell receptor (beta chain). Its antigen is unidentified. The sample is drawn from a study of T cell repertoires in cytomegalovirus infection. Each CDR3 protein gets one entry after TCRdb re-called the reads with MiXCR. The sample carries some 800,000 distinct CDR3 sequences, about 31% recorded once. CDR3 length: 18 amino acids. V was pared by 0 bases and J by 0 bases, with 16 bases between. CDR1 and CDR2 from the germline V gene are SGHAT and FQNNGV. The chain employs TRBV11-2 and TRBJ2-3; tentative D call: TRBD2 (7 bases). This receptor was identified in a human donor in good health (CMV status not recorded). Some clones in this sample may be carry-over from other donors' samples. The starting material was cultured CD8+ T cells from PBMCs, obtained from culture after CMV antigen stimulation. The CDR3 nucleotides read TGTGCCAGCAGCTTAGATGGGGCGGGGGCCCTAAGCACAGATACGCAGTATTTT. Protein: CASSLDGAGALSTDTQYF.